One and the same sample provided the 24 T cell receptor beta chains below, sequenced in a study of T cells in Graves' hyperthyroidism and ophthalmopathy. What was amplified from RNA transcripts were TCR beta CDR3 regions. In the first-round RT-PCR of the TCR CDR3, the HTBI primer set was used. From the multiplex PCR reads, TCRdb called clonotypes with MiXCR, one entry per CDR3 protein. Seen here are fewer than 450,000 distinct CDR3 sequences, about 15% observed once, and the top ten hold more than 30%. The material sequenced was blood. These receptors were collected from a young woman with Graves' hyperthyroidism that later progressed to Graves' ophthalmopathy.

V usage is TRBV20-1 and J usage is TRBJ1-4; TRBD1 agrees at 11 bases. Germline V gives CDR1 DFQATT, CDR2 SNEGSKA (reference sequence). The junction had 6 bases not matched to a gene; V was cut back by 6 bases and J by 6 bases. This CDR3 contains 14 residues. The CDR3 sequence is CSARDRGRDEKLFF. Here the CDR3 DNA reads TGCAGTGCCCGGGACAGGGGGAGAGATGAAAAACTGTTTTTT.

This clonotype was detected ten times or more. This rearrangement joins TRBV27 to TRBJ1-2, with a weak D call TRBD1 (5 bases). There are 14 residues in the CDR3. Germline V gene lookup returns CDR1 MNHEY and CDR2 SMNVEV (reference sequence). V gave up 5 bases and J gave up 4 bases, with 14 bases separating them. CDR3 sequence reads: CASSPRGGPYGYTF. CDR3 sequence (DNA): TGTGCCAGCAGTCCCCGGGGGGGTCCCTATGGCTACACCTTC.

This clonotype was found many times. This rearrangement joins TRBV10-3 to TRBJ2-1; 14 bases are shared with TRBD2. This CDR3 has 13 residues. Germline V gene data show CDR1 as ENHRY and CDR2 as SYGVKD. J lost 12 bases, V lost 6 bases, and 4 bases had no gene match. The CDR3 spells CAIRGLAGEGQFF. Here the CDR3 DNA reads TGTGCCATCAGGGGACTAGCGGGAGAAGGGCAGTTCTTC.

This clonotype was counted ten times or more. This chain joins TRBV28 and TRBJ1-1; the D is unclear. The CDR3 is 15 residues long. Germline CDR1 is MDHEN and CDR2 is SYDVKM. Deletions cut 3 bases from V and 3 bases from J, with 14 bases between. The CDR3 reads CASSLAAARYTEAFF. The CDR3 nucleotides read TGTGCCAGCAGTTTGGCGGCAGCTCGTTACACTGAAGCTTTCTTT.

This clonotype has just a few counts. The chain recombines TRBV4-1 with TRBJ2-2; 14 bases match TRBD2. The junction had 13 bases not matched to a gene; V was cut back by 3 bases and J by 7 bases. The germline V gene has CDR1 MGHRA and CDR2 YSYEKL. The length of the CDR3 is 19 residues. This CDR3 reads CASSHPGLAGESGSGELFF. The DNA for the CDR3 is TGCGCCAGCAGCCATCCGGGACTAGCGGGAGAGAGTGGCAGCGGGGAGCTGTTTTTT.

This clonotype was seen many times. The V call is TRBV11-2, the J call TRBJ2-1; possible D gene TRBD1, 5 bases. The CDR3 is made up of 15 amino acids. The V gene's germline CDR1 is SGHAT and CDR2 FQNNGV. Trimming took 5 bases from V and 8 from J, leaving 19 bases between them. The CDR3 DNA is TGTGCCAGCAGCCACTCGCTGATGAAAGGGGATGAGCAGTTCTTC. The encoded protein is CASSHSLMKGDEQFF.

This clonotype was observed at least ten times. The chain employs TRBV11-2 and TRBJ1-2; possible D gene TRBD1, 5 bases. The V gene lost 3 bases and the J gene lost 6 bases, with 11 bases spanning the gap. CDR3 length equals 13 residues. Germline V CDR1 and CDR2: SGHAT, FQNNGV. The CDR3 DNA sequence: TGTGCCAGCAGCTTTTCGCAGGGTGATGGCTACACCTTC. Translation gives CASSFSQGDGYTF.

This clonotype occurred many times. The genes are TRBV5-1 and TRBJ1-1; TRBD1 matches 8 bases. The germline V gene has CDR1 SGHRS and CDR2 YFSETQ. V lost 6 bases to trimming and J lost 1 base; unmatched junction nucleotides: 14. The CDR3 is made up of 17 amino acids. The CDR3 sequence: CASTPRGRTGKNTEAFF. CDR3 DNA sequence: TGCGCCAGCACCCCGAGAGGAAGGACAGGGAAGAACACTGAAGCTTTCTTT.

The chain combines TRBV28 with TRBJ1-5; the D is unclear. Trimming cost V 5 bases and J 4 bases, with 18 bases left between them. The CDR3 loop spans 16 amino acids. The germline V gene has CDR1 MDHEN and CDR2 SYDVKM. Here the CDR3 reads CASSEENRARNQPQHF. CDR3 coding DNA: TGTGCCAGCAGTGAAGAAAACCGGGCCAGGAATCAGCCCCAGCATTTT.

The genes are TRBV12-5 and TRBJ2-3; a weak D match, TRBD1 (5 bases). Trimming took 1 base from V and 3 from J, leaving 8 bases between them. The germline V gene encodes CDR1 LGHNT and CDR2 FRNRAP. The CDR3 is 14 amino acids. The CDR3 DNA reads TGTGCTAGTGGTTTGGGGGGCATAACAGATACGCAGTATTTT. This encodes CASGLGGITDTQYF. Using reference TRBV12-5 and TRBJ2-3 for the parts outside the CDR3, the full variable domain is DARVTQTPRHKVTEMGQEVTMRCQPILGHNTVFWYRQTMMQGLELLAYFRNRAPLDDSGMPKDRFSAEMPDATLATLKIQPSEPRDSAVYFCASGLGGITDTQYFGPGTRLTVL.

The chain couples TRBV2 to TRBJ1-6; D unresolved. Trimming stripped 5 bases from V and 10 bases from J, with 24 bases between. The CDR3 extends over 17 amino acids. Germline values: CDR1 SNHLY, CDR2 FYNNEI. In DNA form, the CDR3 reads TGTGCCAGCAGTCGCGTCGTGAGGGTTAAGGGAGAATCACCCCTCCACTTT. As protein: CASSRVVRVKGESPLHF.

This clonotype has ten or more counts. The chain combines TRBV4-2 with TRBJ2-7; TRBD2 matches at 11 bases. V shed 6 bases and J 4 bases; nucleotides not matched to a gene: 11. CDR3 length: 16 amino acids. CDR1 is LGHNA, CDR2 YNFKEQ, per germline. The CDR3 nucleotides read TGTGCCAGCAGGGGTAGCGGGGGGGCCGAGAGATACGAGCAGTACTTC. It codes for CASRGSGGAERYEQYF.

There are many counts of this clonotype. This rearrangement joins TRBV7-2 to TRBJ1-1; TRBD1 is a possible D gene (5 bases). Trimming pared 1 base from V and 0 bases from J, leaving 9 bases between. The V gene's germline CDR1 is SGHTA and CDR2 FQGNSA. There are 15 residues in the CDR3. CDR3 sequence: CASSLGRGLNTEAFF. The CDR3 DNA follows: TGTGCCAGCAGCTTAGGAAGGGGACTGAACACTGAAGCTTTCTTT.

This clonotype has ten or more counts. The chain links TRBV19 to TRBJ1-2, with D possibly being TRBD1 (5 bases). In germline, CDR1 is LNHDA, CDR2 SQIVND (reference sequence). The CDR3 spans 15 residues. Trimming removed 3 bases from V and 3 bases from J, with 14 bases in between. CDR3 nucleotides: TGTGCCAGTAGTATTTGGATGTTGGGGGACTATGGCTACACCTTC. The encoded protein is CASSIWMLGDYGYTF.

This rearrangement joins TRBV28 to TRBJ1-1; 10 bases match TRBD1. CDR1 is MDHEN and CDR2 is SYDVKM in the germline V gene. The trim removed 3 bases at V and 0 bases at J, leaving 13 bases unmatched. The CDR3 is 19 amino acids. The CDR3 sequence is CASSFFRTGGSVLNTEAFF. The CDR3, as DNA: TGTGCCAGCAGTTTTTTCCGGACAGGGGGATCAGTCCTGAACACTGAAGCTTTCTTT.

CDR3 sequence: CASLPAARNAGELFF. The CDR3 DNA is TGTGCCAGTTTACCCGCGGCAAGAAACGCCGGGGAGCTGTTTTTT. This sequence joins TRBV28 and TRBJ2-2; no reliable D call. The V gene lost 9 bases and the J gene lost 6 bases, with 20 bases spanning the gap. Germline V CDR1 and CDR2: MDHEN, SYDVKM. There are 15 residues in the CDR3.

The chain couples TRBV25-1 to TRBJ2-3, with D maybe TRBD2 (6 bases). Per germline, CDR1 MGHDK and CDR2 SYGVNS. The CDR3 runs to 15 residues. Trimming took 7 bases from V and 2 from J, leaving 16 bases between them. This CDR3 is CASIRLVGITDTQYF. CDR3 coding DNA: TGTGCCAGCATACGACTAGTGGGGATCACAGATACGCAGTATTTT.

This clonotype was recorded at least ten times. V usage is TRBV20-1 and J usage is TRBJ2-1; the match to TRBD1 covers 8 bases. The CDR3 is 12 amino acids. CDR1 and CDR2 from the germline V gene are DFQATT and SNEGSKA (reference sequence). Trimming cost V 4 bases and J 6 bases; bases outside gene matches: 2. The CDR3 DNA reads as TGCAGTGCTAACCAGGGGGCCAATGAGCAGTTCTTC. Amino acids: CSANQGANEQFF.

A few counts support this clonotype. The chain combines TRBV4-1 with TRBJ1-1, with D perhaps TRBD1 (5 bases). With 0 bases removed from V and 5 bases from J, the gap between germline ends came to 16 bases. Germline assignment: CDR1 MGHRA and CDR2 YSYEKL. The CDR3 covers 16 residues. The CDR3 is CASSQDGVGTGTEAFF. CDR3 sequence (DNA): TGCGCCAGCAGCCAAGATGGTGTGGGGACTGGTACTGAAGCTTTCTTT.

This clonotype was detected ten times or more. This CDR3 is CAWSVGLGTQYF. The CDR3, as DNA: TGTGCCTGGAGTGTCGGCCTTGGGACCCAGTACTTC. This chain links TRBV30 with TRBJ2-5, with D uncertain. CDR1 is GTSNPN, CDR2 SVGIG, per germline (reference sequence). This CDR3 spans 12 amino acids. Trimming pared 0 bases from V and 7 bases from J, leaving 9 bases between. The variable domain in full, with the rest retrieved from reference TRBV30 and TRBJ2-5, is SQTIHQWPATLVQPVGSPLSLECTVEGTSNPNLYWYRQAAGRGLQLLFYSVGIGQISSEVPQNLSASRPQDRQFILSSKKLLLSDSGFYLCAWSVGLGTQYFGPGTRLLVL.

This clonotype was counted at least ten times. The chain has TRBV28 and TRBJ2-7; no reliable D call. Germline V gene data show CDR1 as MDHEN and CDR2 as SYDVKM. Trimming cost V 5 bases and J 0 bases, with 5 bases left between them. The CDR3 runs 12 residues. CDR3 protein: CASSTFSYEQYF. CDR3 in DNA: TGTGCCAGCAGTACCTTCTCCTACGAGCAGTACTTC.

This clonotype was seen ten or more times. The CDR3: CASRREGAREEKLFF. The CDR3 coding sequence is TGTGCCAGCAGGCGAGAAGGGGCAAGAGAAGAAAAACTGTTTTTT. The chain is built from TRBV12-3 or TRBV12-4 and TRBJ1-4; D is perhaps TRBD1 (5 bases). The CDR3 runs to 15 residues. The V and J ends lost 6 bases and 8 bases respectively, with 19 bases between them.

The chain recombines TRBV19 with TRBJ2-3; no firm D call. Per the germline V gene, CDR1 is LNHDA and CDR2 is SQIVND (reference sequence). The CDR3 sequence is 17 residues long. V lost 6 bases and J lost 1, with 20 bases in between. The CDR3: CASSIRAARLRTDTQYF. The CDR3, as DNA: TGTGCCAGTAGCATCCGCGCTGCACGTCTGCGCACAGATACGCAGTATTTT. The whole variable domain, remainder taken from reference TRBV19 and TRBJ2-3, is DGGITQSPKYLFRKEGQNVTLSCEQNLNHDAMYWYRQDPGQGLRLIYYSQIVNDFQKGDIAEGYSVSREKKESFPLTVTSAQKNPTAFYLCASSIRAARLRTDTQYFGPGTRLTVL.

This clonotype occurred many times. J is TRBJ2-7 and V is TRBV7-9; D unresolved. Trimming cost V 6 bases and J 4 bases, with 13 bases left between them. This CDR3 comprises 13 residues. Germline lookup yields CDR1 SEHNR and CDR2 FQNEAQ (reference sequence). In DNA, the CDR3 is TGTGCCAGCAGTTCGTTAAGCCCATACGAGCAGTACTTC. It yields the protein CASSSLSPYEQYF.